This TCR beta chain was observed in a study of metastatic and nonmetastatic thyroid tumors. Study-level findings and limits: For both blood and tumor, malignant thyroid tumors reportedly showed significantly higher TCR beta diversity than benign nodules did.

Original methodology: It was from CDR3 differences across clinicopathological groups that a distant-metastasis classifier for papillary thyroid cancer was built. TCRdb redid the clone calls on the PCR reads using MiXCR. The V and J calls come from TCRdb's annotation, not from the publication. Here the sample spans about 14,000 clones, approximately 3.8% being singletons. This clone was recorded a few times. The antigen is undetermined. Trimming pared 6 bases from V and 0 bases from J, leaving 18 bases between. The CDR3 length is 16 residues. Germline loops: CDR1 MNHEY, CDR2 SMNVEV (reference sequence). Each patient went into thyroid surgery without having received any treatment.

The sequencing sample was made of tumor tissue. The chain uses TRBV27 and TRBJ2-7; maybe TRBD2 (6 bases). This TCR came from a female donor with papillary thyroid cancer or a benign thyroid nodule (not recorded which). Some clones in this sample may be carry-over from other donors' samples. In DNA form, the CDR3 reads TGTGCCAGCAGCCACGGCGGAGGGAGGACCTCCTACGAGCAGTACTTC. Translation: CASSHGGGRTSYEQYF.